The subject of this entry is one TCR beta chain. Antigen unknown. From germline, CDR1 is SGDLS and CDR2 YYNGEE. V lost 2 bases and J lost 4; bases outside the gene matches: 12. The CDR3 spans 17 residues. This sample was included in a study of post-analysis software for immune sequencing data. Overall study: Relapsing-remitting, secondary progressive and progressive-relapsing courses of multiple sclerosis were included. Study observations and caveats: TRBV5-6, TRBV5-1 and TRBV20-1 were among about 5 TRBV segments more frequent in patients than controls. People with multiple sclerosis had a significantly lower normalized Chao1 diversity than controls did. Same-batch samples co-clustered strongly by F measure.

Incorporated into the TCR beta cDNA libraries were unique molecular identifiers, which served to reduce PCR and sequencing biases. T cells numbering roughly 1 to 10 million yielded cDNA molecules that totaled approximately 500,000. TCRdb reprocessed the PCR reads via MiXCR and lists one record per CDR3 protein. Of fewer than 850,000 distinct CDR3 sequences in the sample, around 27% were seen once. The chain is built from TRBV9 and TRBJ2-7; the match to TRBD2 covers 10 bases. This TCR was sampled from a girl aged 10-17 years with multiple sclerosis. The specimen sequenced was blood. CDR3 sequence: CASSVSLDSSGRYEQYF. In DNA, the CDR3 is TGTGCCAGCAGCGTCTCTCTGGACTCTAGCGGGAGATACGAGCAGTACTTC.